This is a list of T cell receptor beta chains from one sample in a study of response to subunit inactivated influenza vaccine. MiXCR was run by TCRdb on the RT-PCR reads, yielding one entry per CDR3 protein. The sample has 560,000 or so distinct CDR3 sequences, around 8% seen once. Source: PBMCs from blood, taken 23 to 25 months after vaccination. Receptors were obtained from a man between 50 and 75 years old who received an inactivated influenza vaccine. The CDR3 runs from the conserved cysteine through the conserved F or W. The D gene is left open where the match is weak. Only some rows state a clone size, as once, few, many or a class for expanded clones.

V gene	clone size	J gene	CDR3 length	D gene	CDR3 protein	CDR3 DNA
TRBV6-2/TRBV6-3	many	TRBJ2-1	14	TRBD2	CASSTSGDYNEQFF	TGTGCCAGCAGCACTAGCGGGGACTACAATGAGCAGTTCTTC
TRBV7-7	NA	TRBJ2-5	14	NA	CASSIPGYQETQYF	TGTGCTAGCAGCATACCGGGATATCAAGAGACCCAGTACTTC
TRBV20-1	few	TRBJ2-7	13	TRBD2	CSASSDAGGRQYF	TGCAGTGCCTCCTCCGATGCGGGAGGGCGACAGTACTTC
TRBV29-1	many	TRBJ2-7	14	NA	CSVEAGVSTYEQYF	TGCAGCGTTGAAGCCGGGGTTTCCACCTACGAGCAGTACTTC
TRBV20-1	many	TRBJ2-1	14	TRBD2	CSAHGLAGNNEQFF	TGCAGTGCCCACGGACTAGCGGGGAACAATGAGCAGTTCTTC
TRBV11-3	NA	TRBJ2-1	16	TRBD1	CASSMLTGGVGNEQFF	TGTGCCAGCAGCATGCTGACAGGGGGCGTAGGCAATGAGCAGTTCTTC
TRBV12-3/TRBV12-4	few	TRBJ2-4	17	NA	CASSLASGPGGKNIQYF	TGTGCCAGCAGTTTAGCTTCGGGCCCCGGGGGCAAAAACATTCAGTACTTC
TRBV12-3/TRBV12-4	many	TRBJ2-7	11	NA	CASSTTYEQYF	TGTGCCAGCAGCACCACCTACGAGCAGTACTTC
TRBV9	few	TRBJ2-7	15	TRBD1	CASSVGGQGAYEQYF	TGTGCCAGCAGCGTAGGGGGACAGGGGGCATACGAGCAGTACTTC
TRBV30	NA	TRBJ1-1	14	NA	CAWSRGTDTGEAFF	TGTGCCTGGAGTAGAGGCACAGACACGGGGGAAGCTTTCTTT